These 28 T cell receptor beta chains came from one sample sequenced in a study of vaccination effects on CD4 cells after COVID-19. Profiled with immunoSEQ multiplex PCR; TCRdb holds only in-frame clones, not every one. The sample carries about 8,900 clones, about 80% recorded once. No cognate antigen is known for these TCRs. CD4+ T cells were isolated after around ten days of culture. Participants completed two doses of the BNT162b2 or mRNA-1273 vaccine. Sample: CD4+ T cells from PBMCs cultured without peptide, taken after COVID-19 vaccination. The receptor source for this set is a human donor who received a COVID-19 vaccine.

The chain carries TRBV4-3 and TRBJ2-1; 9 nucleotides match TRBD2. The germline V gene encodes CDR1 LGHNA and CDR2 YSLEER. This CDR3 has 16 residues. The junction had 3 bases not matched to a gene; V was cut back by 3 bases and J by 0 bases. Written as DNA, the CDR3 is TGCGCCAGCAGCCAGTATAGCGGGAGCTCCTACAATGAGCAGTTCTTC. Translation gives CASSQYSGSSYNEQFF.

The CDR3 is CASSAGQDNSPLHF. In nucleotides, the CDR3 is TGTGCCAGCAGCGCCGGACAGGATAATTCACCCCTCCACTTT. J is TRBJ1-6 and V is TRBV9; TRBD1 matches at 7 bases. The germline gives CDR1 SGDLS, CDR2 YYNGEE. The CDR3 loop spans 14 amino acids. V gave up 3 bases and J gave up 5 bases; unmatched junction bases: 2. The full variable domain, with the rest looked up from reference TRBV9 and TRBJ1-6, is DSGVTQTPKHLITATGQRVTLRCSPRSGDLSVYWYQQSLDQGLQFLIQYYNGEERAKGNILERFSAQQFPDLHSELNLSSLELGDSALYFCASSAGQDNSPLHFGNGTRLTVT.

This clone has only one observation. The chain carries TRBV7-9 and TRBJ1-4, with TRBD1 identical over 10 bases. Trimming took 4 bases from V and 1 from J; bases not matched to a gene: 9. The CDR3 is 18 residues long. Looked up from germline, CDR1 is SEHNR and CDR2 is FQNEAQ (reference sequence). The CDR3: CASSSAGTGVLTNEKLFF. The CDR3 nucleotides are TGTGCCAGCAGCTCAGCCGGGACAGGGGTGTTAACTAATGAAAAACTGTTTTTT.

This chain links TRBV28 with TRBJ2-3; 7 bases agree with TRBD1. Germline CDR1 is MDHEN and CDR2 is SYDVKM. After removal of 6 bases from V and 2 bases from J, the junction contained 8 bases not matched to a gene. This CDR3 spans 15 amino acids. The CDR3 loop reads CASRHGDRYTDTQYF. In nucleotides, the CDR3 is TGTGCCAGCAGGCACGGGGACAGATACACAGATACGCAGTATTTT.

This rearrangement joins TRBV7-8 to TRBJ2-1; a weak D match, TRBD1 (7 bases). The CDR3 length is 16 residues. Germline assignment: CDR1 SGHVS and CDR2 FQNEAQ. With 5 bases removed from V and 7 bases from J, the gap between germline ends came to 21 bases. The CDR3 reads CASSHVGAGGSNEQFF. Written as DNA, the CDR3 is TGTGCCAGCAGCCATGTTGGGGCAGGGGGGTCGAATGAGCAGTTCTTC.

The chain combines TRBV28 with TRBJ1-1; D gene uncertain. The CDR3 has 14 residues. Trimming removed 5 bases from V and 0 bases from J, with 10 bases in between. CDR1 MDHEN and CDR2 SYDVKM come from the germline V gene. CDR3 in DNA: TGTGCCAGCAGTCGTCGACTCATGAACACTGAAGCTTTCTTT. Amino acids: CASSRRLMNTEAFF.

The chain links TRBV7-3 to TRBJ2-3, with 8 bases that match TRBD2. CDR3 size: 14 residues. Losses at the gene ends were 5 bases for V and 4 bases for J; bases not matched to a gene: 5. CDR1 SGHTA and CDR2 FQGTGA come from the germline V gene. The CDR3, as DNA: TGTGCCAGCAGCCCGGGGGGGCCCCCAGATACGCAGTATTTT. Translating it yields CASSPGGPPDTQYF.

This clone was observed a handful of times. V is TRBV3-1 (or the pseudogene TRBV3-2) and J is TRBJ1-3, with D possibly matching TRBD1 (5 bases). This CDR3 spans 14 amino acids. CDR1 and CDR2 from the germline V gene are LGHDT and YNNKEL (reference sequence). V gave up 1 base and J gave up 4 bases, with 8 bases separating them. The CDR3 DNA is TGTGCCAGCAGCCAAGGGGGCAGGGGAAACACCATATATTTT. Translation: CASSQGGRGNTIYF.

This clone was seen a few times. V and J are TRBV6-5 and TRBJ1-5; D remains unclear. Germline V gene sequence: CDR1 MNHEY, CDR2 SVGAGI. With 7 bases removed from V and 5 bases from J, the gap between germline ends came to 12 bases. CDR3 length: 13 residues. The CDR3 DNA reads TGTGCCAGCACCCCCGGCGGGCATCAGCCCCAGCATTTT. Translating it yields CASTPGGHQPQHF.

The J gene is TRBJ1-1, the V gene TRBV4-2; TRBD1 might be the D (6 bases). Germline CDR1 is LGHNA and CDR2 is YNFKEQ. The germline V and J ends were trimmed by 7 bases and 4 bases, with 19 bases remaining between them. The CDR3 covers 15 residues. CDR3 sequence reads: CASTLYSQGLTEAFF. The CDR3 nucleotides are TGTGCCAGCACTCTATATAGTCAGGGGCTCACTGAAGCTTTCTTT.

The J gene is TRBJ1-2, the V gene TRBV28, with 7 bases that match TRBD1. Germline V gives CDR1 MDHEN, CDR2 SYDVKM. The CDR3 length is 14 residues. V lost 10 bases to trimming and J lost 8 bases; unmatched junction nucleotides: 16. The CDR3 loop is CATRQQGKAVGYTF. CDR3 in DNA: TGTGCCACCAGACAACAGGGGAAGGCGGTAGGCTACACCTTC.

V gene TRBV25-1 combines with J gene TRBJ2-1, with 8 bases identical to TRBD2. This CDR3 region has 16 residues. Trimming cost V 8 bases and J 3 bases; bases outside gene matches: 12. Looked up from germline, CDR1 is MGHDK and CDR2 is SYGVNS. CDR3 coding DNA: TGTGCCAGCCAAGGCGCCGGGACTAGTGGCTACAATGAGCAGTTCTTC. This gives the protein CASQGAGTSGYNEQFF. The complete variable domain, with remaining parts taken from reference TRBV25-1 and TRBJ2-1, reads EADIYQTPRYLVIGTGKKITLECSQTMGHDKMYWYQQDPGMELHLIHYSYGVNSTEKGDLSSESTVSRIRTEHFPLTLESARPSHTSQYLCASQGAGTSGYNEQFFGPGTRLTVL.

This chain uses TRBV28 with TRBJ1-1, with 9 bases lining up with TRBD1. The V gene's germline CDR1 is MDHEN and CDR2 SYDVKM. This CDR3 is 17 amino acids long. Unmatched junction bases numbered 16, after V lost 6 bases and J lost 5 bases. The CDR3 DNA is TGTGCCAGCAGCCCTCAGTGGGGGGACAGGGCAGGGACTGAAGCTTTCTTT. This codes for CASSPQWGDRAGTEAFF.

This clone showed up just once. The chain employs TRBV5-1 and TRBJ1-1, with 9 positions matching TRBD1. J was trimmed by 6 bases and V by 2 bases; bases with no gene match: 5. Germline loops: CDR1 SGHRS, CDR2 YFSETQ. There are 14 residues in the CDR3. CDR3 amino acids: CASSLSTGGSEAFF. For the CDR3, the DNA is TGCGCCAGCAGCTTATCAACAGGGGGCTCTGAAGCTTTCTTT.

A remark on this clone: Relative to the germline gene, one junction end is altered; a read error may explain this. The chain has TRBV18 and TRBJ1-2; 9 bases map to TRBD1. The CDR3 consists of 14 residues. Per germline, CDR1 KGHSH and CDR2 LQKENI. The chain's CDR3 is CASSPRDRADGYTF. The CDR3 bases are TGTGCCAGCTCTCCACGGGACAGGGCAGATGGCTACACCTTC.

The rearrangement links TRBV7-8 to TRBJ1-5; D is undetermined. The V and J ends lost 0 bases and 6 bases respectively, with 15 bases between them. Germline CDR1 SGHVS, CDR2 FQNEAQ. The CDR3 is made up of 16 amino acids. The CDR3 loop is CASSLAPLNSGQPQHF. The DNA for the CDR3 is TGTGCCAGCAGCTTAGCCCCTCTGAACAGCGGTCAGCCCCAGCATTTT.

The chain recombines TRBV6-1 with TRBJ2-7; 8 bases align to TRBD1. The trim removed 1 base at V and 4 bases at J, leaving 6 bases unmatched. Germline CDR1 and CDR2: MNHNS and SASEGT. CDR3 length: 15 amino acids. This CDR3 reads CASSEDWTGFYEQYF. CDR3 DNA: TGTGCCAGCAGTGAAGACTGGACAGGGTTTTACGAGCAGTACTTC.

This chain connects TRBV14 to TRBJ2-6; D gene uncertain. This CDR3 region has 14 residues. V dropped 4 bases and J dropped 0 bases, with 4 bases sitting between them. Germline CDR1 is SGHDN and CDR2 is FVKESK. CDR3 sequence (DNA): TGTGCCAGCAGCCCTACCTCTGGGGCCAACGTCCTGACTTTC. As protein: CASSPTSGANVLTF.

V usage is TRBV18 and J usage is TRBJ2-1; 11 bases align to TRBD2. J was trimmed by 6 bases and V by 0 bases; bases with no gene match: 4. The germline V gene has CDR1 KGHSH and CDR2 LQKENI. This CDR3 has 16 residues. The CDR3 nucleotides are TGTGCCAGCTCACCACCAACTAGCGGGGGCGGCAATGAGCAGTTCTTC. This sequence encodes CASSPPTSGGGNEQFF.

The chain's CDR3 is CSVARQGMGTEAFF. The CDR3 DNA follows: TGCAGCGTTGCACGACAGGGGATGGGAACTGAAGCTTTCTTT. This chain uses TRBV29-1 with TRBJ1-1, with 8 bases aligning to TRBD1. Germline V lookup: CDR1 SQVTM, CDR2 ANQGSEA. The CDR3 runs to 14 residues. The J segment lost 5 bases and the V segment lost 4 bases, leaving 9 bases of the junction unmatched.

V and J are TRBV19 and TRBJ2-7, with D possibly being TRBD1 (7 bases). The CDR3 loop spans 15 amino acids. The germline V gene has CDR1 LNHDA and CDR2 SQIVND (reference sequence). V shed 5 bases and J shed 2 bases, with 16 bases lying between them. The DNA for the CDR3 is TGTGCCAGTAGTCACAGGGGCGGGACCGCCTACGAGCAGTACTTC. Encoded protein: CASSHRGGTAYEQYF.

This rearrangement joins TRBV19 to TRBJ2-1; 14 bases agree with TRBD2. CDR1 is LNHDA and CDR2 is SQIVND in the germline V gene (reference sequence). Trimming removed 5 bases from V and 8 bases from J; junction bases left unmatched: 8. This CDR3 is built from 16 residues. CDR3 DNA: TGTGCCAGTAGTGCGACCCGACTAGCGGGAGGGGATGAGCAGTTCTTC. Its protein product is CASSATRLAGGDEQFF. Filled out from reference TRBV19 and TRBJ2-1, the complete variable domain reads DGGITQSPKYLFRKEGQNVTLSCEQNLNHDAMYWYRQDPGQGLRLIYYSQIVNDFQKGDIAEGYSVSREKKESFPLTVTSAQKNPTAFYLCASSATRLAGGDEQFFGPGTRLTVL.

The V gene is TRBV15, the J gene TRBJ2-7; D uncertain. V was clipped by 5 bases and J by 1 base, with 27 bases between them. The CDR3 is 19 residues long. The germline CDR1 and CDR2 sequences are LNHNV and YYDKDF (reference sequence). This CDR3 reads CATSVSPGAWDGRSYEQYF. The CDR3 DNA is TGTGCCACCAGCGTAAGCCCCGGTGCTTGGGATGGAAGATCCTACGAGCAGTACTTC.

The rearrangement links TRBV19 to TRBJ2-3; TRBD2 matches at 10 bases. Germline V gene sequence: CDR1 LNHDA, CDR2 SQIVND (reference sequence). The CDR3 runs to 16 residues. Germline trimming cut 2 bases from V and 2 bases from J; bases unmatched to any gene: 4. For the CDR3, the DNA is TGTGCCAGTAGTATAAGGCTAGCGGGGGTCACAGATACGCAGTATTTT. Protein: CASSIRLAGVTDTQYF.

The chain uses TRBV7-9 and TRBJ1-1, with 8 bases identical to TRBD1. V was clipped by 0 bases and J by 8 bases; unmatched bases: 2. This CDR3 comprises 13 residues. Germline CDR1 SEHNR, CDR2 FQNEAQ (reference sequence). CDR3: CASSLAGDREAFF. For the CDR3, the DNA is TGTGCCAGCAGCTTAGCTGGGGACAGGGAAGCTTTCTTT. The full variable domain, completed using reference TRBV7-9 and TRBJ1-1, is DTGVSQNPRHKITKRGQNVTFRCDPISEHNRLYWYRQTLGQGPEFLTYFQNEAQLEKSRLLSDRFSAERPKGSFSTLEIQRTEQGDSAMYLCASSLAGDREAFFGQGTRLTVV.

The rearrangement uses TRBV29-1 and TRBJ1-1; D is perhaps TRBD1 (5 bases). The CDR3 length is 10 residues. Germline lookup yields CDR1 SQVTM and CDR2 ANQGSEA. Trimming shortened V by 7 bases and J by 5 bases, and 8 bases separated the two germline ends. This CDR3 reads CSGGTTEAFF. CDR3 coding DNA: TGCAGCGGAGGGACGACTGAAGCTTTCTTT.

The rearrangement uses TRBV10-3 and TRBJ2-3; possibly TRBD1 for D (6 bases). The CDR3 totals 14 residues. From germline, CDR1 is ENHRY and CDR2 SYGVKD. Trimming removed 10 bases at V and 0 bases at J, with 14 bases between. DNA for the CDR3: TGTGCCACAGGGGACACAGGGAGCACAGATACGCAGTATTTT. Protein: CATGDTGSTDTQYF.

CDR3 bases: TGTGCCAGCAGTCTTACTAGGGGGTACACCGGGGAGCTGTTTTTT. It is translated as CASSLTRGYTGELFF. The V and J genes are TRBV7-2 and TRBJ2-2; D might be TRBD1 (6 bases). This CDR3 region has 15 residues. V lost 6 bases and J lost 3, with 14 bases in between. Germline loops: CDR1 SGHTA, CDR2 FQGNSA.